This section outlines one TCR beta chain sequence together with its context. What it binds is not known. The data belong to a study of cytomegalovirus exposure and HLA in healthy donors. In germline, CDR1 is SGHRS, CDR2 YFSETQ. The CDR3 consists of 13 residues. The V segment lost 4 bases and the J segment 11 bases; nucleotides outside the gene matches: 8. In the PCR, 60 Vbeta and 13 Jbeta primers were used. Data came from immunoSEQ multiplex PCR; TCRdb stores just in-frame clones and leaves some out. The sample lists about 180,000 clones; about four fifths were seen once. Study observations and caveats: Available immune exposure information was restricted to CMV serostatus only. Later analysis associated a missense DCLRE1C variant with TCR beta V- and J-gene trimming.

Material: PBMCs. The source of this sequence is a boy aged 2 to 10 in good health and CMV-seronegative. The chain carries TRBV5-1 and TRBJ1-1; TRBD1 matches at 10 bases. CDR3 in amino acids: CASSVGTGEVAFF. As DNA, the CDR3 is TGCGCCAGCAGCGTAGGGACAGGGGAGGTCGCTTTCTTT. Full variable domain (remainder filled in from reference TRBV5-1 and TRBJ1-1): KAGVTQTPRYLIKTRGQQVTLSCSPISGHRSVSWYQQTPGQGLQFLFEYFSETQRNKGNFPGRFSGRQFSNSRSEMNVSTLELGDSALYLCASSVGTGEVAFFGQGTRLTVV.